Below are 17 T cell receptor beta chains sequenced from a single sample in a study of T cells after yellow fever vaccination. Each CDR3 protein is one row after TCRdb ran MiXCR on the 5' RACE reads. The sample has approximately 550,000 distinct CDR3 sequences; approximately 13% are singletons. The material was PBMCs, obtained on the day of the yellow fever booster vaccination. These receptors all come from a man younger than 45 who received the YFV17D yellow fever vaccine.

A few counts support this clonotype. CDR3 nucleotides: TGTGCCAGCAGTTCTGACCGCCGGTGGGCTACGAGCACCGGGGAGCTGTTTTTT. This sequence encodes CASSSDRRWATSTGELFF. This rearrangement joins TRBV27 to TRBJ2-2; no clear D. V lost 4 bases to trimming and J lost 4 bases, with 22 bases between them. This CDR3 contains 18 residues. CDR1 and CDR2 (germline): MNHEY, SMNVEV (reference sequence).

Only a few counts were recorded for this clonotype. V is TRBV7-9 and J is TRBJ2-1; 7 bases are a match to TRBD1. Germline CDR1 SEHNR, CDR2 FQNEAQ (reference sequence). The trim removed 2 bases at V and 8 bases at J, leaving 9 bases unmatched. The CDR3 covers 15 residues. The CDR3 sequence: CASSLMMGQGDEQFF. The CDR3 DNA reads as TGTGCCAGCAGCTTAATGATGGGCCAGGGGGATGAGCAGTTCTTC.

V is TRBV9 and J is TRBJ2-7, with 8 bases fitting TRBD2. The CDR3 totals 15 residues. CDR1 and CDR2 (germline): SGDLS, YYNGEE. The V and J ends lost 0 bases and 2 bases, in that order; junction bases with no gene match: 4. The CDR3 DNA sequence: TGTGCCAGCAGCGTAGGAGGTAGCGGGGCCTACGAGCAGTACTTC. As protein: CASSVGGSGAYEQYF.

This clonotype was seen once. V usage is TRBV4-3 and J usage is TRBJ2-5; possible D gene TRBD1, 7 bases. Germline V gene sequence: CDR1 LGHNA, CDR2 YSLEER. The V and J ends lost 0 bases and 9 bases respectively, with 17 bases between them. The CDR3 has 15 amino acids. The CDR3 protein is CASSQDRRDREAQYF. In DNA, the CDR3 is TGCGCCAGCAGCCAAGATAGGCGAGACAGGGAGGCCCAGTACTTC.

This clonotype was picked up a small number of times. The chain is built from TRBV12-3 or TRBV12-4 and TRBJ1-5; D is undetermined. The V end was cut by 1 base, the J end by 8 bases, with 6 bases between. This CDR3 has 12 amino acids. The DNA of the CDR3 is TGTGCCAGCAGTTTAGGGGAAAAGCCCCAGCATTTT. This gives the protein CASSLGEKPQHF.

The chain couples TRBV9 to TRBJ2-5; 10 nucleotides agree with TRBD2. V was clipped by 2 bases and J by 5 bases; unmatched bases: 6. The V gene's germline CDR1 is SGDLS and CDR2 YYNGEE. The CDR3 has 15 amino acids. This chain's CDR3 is CASSVSGRMEETQYF. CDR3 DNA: TGTGCCAGCAGCGTTAGCGGGAGGATGGAGGAGACCCAGTACTTC.

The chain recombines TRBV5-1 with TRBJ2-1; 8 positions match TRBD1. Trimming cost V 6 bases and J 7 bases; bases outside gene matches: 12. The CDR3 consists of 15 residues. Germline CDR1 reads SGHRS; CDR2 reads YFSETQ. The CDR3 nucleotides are TGCGCCAGCATGATTGGACAGGGATTTGTGAATGAGCAGTTCTTC. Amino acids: CASMIGQGFVNEQFF.

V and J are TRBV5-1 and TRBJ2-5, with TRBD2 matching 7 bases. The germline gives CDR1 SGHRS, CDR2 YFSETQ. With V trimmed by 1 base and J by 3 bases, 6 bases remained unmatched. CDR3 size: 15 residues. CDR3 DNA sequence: TGCGCCAGCAGCTTGTGGGCGGGAGCTAAAGAGACCCAGTACTTC. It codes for CASSLWAGAKETQYF.

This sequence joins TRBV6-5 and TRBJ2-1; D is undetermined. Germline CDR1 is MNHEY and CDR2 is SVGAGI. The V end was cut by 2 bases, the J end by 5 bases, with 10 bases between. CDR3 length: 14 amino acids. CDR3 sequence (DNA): TGTGCCAGCAGTTACGCCGCTAGGAACAATGAGCAGTTCTTC. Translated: CASSYAARNNEQFF.

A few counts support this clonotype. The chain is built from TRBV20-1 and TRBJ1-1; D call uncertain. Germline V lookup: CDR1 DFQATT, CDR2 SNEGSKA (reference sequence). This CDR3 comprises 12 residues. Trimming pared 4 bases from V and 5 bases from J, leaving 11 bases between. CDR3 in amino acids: CSATVVWTEAFF. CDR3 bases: TGCAGTGCTACTGTAGTATGGACTGAAGCTTTCTTT.

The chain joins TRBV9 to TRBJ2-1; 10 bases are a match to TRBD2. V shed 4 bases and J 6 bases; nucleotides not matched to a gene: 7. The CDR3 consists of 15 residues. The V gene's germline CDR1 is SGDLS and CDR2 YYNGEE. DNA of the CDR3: TGTGCCAGCAGCTTGAGCGGGAGGGTCAGCAATGAGCAGTTCTTC. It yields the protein CASSLSGRVSNEQFF.

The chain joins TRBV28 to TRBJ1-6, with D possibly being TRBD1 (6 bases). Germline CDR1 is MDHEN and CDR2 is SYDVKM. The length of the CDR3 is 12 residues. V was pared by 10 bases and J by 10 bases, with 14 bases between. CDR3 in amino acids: CAIAPGTSPLHF. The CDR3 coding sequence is TGTGCCATTGCCCCGGGGACATCACCCCTCCACTTT.

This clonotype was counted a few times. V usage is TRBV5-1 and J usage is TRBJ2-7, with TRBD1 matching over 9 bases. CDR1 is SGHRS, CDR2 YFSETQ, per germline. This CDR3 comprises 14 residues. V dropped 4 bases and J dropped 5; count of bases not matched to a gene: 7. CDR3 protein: CASSLGQGQDEQYF. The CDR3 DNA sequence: TGCGCCAGCAGCCTCGGACAGGGGCAGGACGAGCAGTACTTC.

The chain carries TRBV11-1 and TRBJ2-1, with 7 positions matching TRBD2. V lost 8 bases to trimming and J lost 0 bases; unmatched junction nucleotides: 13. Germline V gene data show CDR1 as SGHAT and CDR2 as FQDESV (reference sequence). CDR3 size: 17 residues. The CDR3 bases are TGTGCCAGCCAGCGGGAATTTACCTTAAGCTCCTACAATGAGCAGTTCTTC. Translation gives CASQREFTLSSYNEQFF.

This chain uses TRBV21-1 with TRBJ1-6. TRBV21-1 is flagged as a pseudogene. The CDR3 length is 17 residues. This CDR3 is CASSKEVPLTENSPLHF. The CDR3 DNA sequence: TGTGCCAGCAGCAAAGAGGTCCCTTTGACAGAGAATTCACCCCTCCACTTT.

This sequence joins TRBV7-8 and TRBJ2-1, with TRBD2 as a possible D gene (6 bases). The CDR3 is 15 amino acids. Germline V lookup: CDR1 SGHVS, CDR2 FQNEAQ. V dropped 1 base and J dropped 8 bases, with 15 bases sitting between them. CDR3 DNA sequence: TGTGCCAGCAGCTTAGGTGGGAGGAGGTTCGATGAGCAGTTCTTC. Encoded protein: CASSLGGRRFDEQFF.

The CDR3: CASSLQGFTYNEQFF. The CDR3 nucleotides read TGTGCCAGCAGCTTACAGGGGTTCACCTACAATGAGCAGTTCTTC. The gene calls are TRBV2 and TRBJ2-1; 7 bases are shared with TRBD1. Germline trimming cut 6 bases from V and 2 bases from J; bases unmatched to any gene: 7. The CDR3 sequence is 15 residues long. Looked up from germline, CDR1 is SNHLY and CDR2 is FYNNEI. The full variable domain, completed using reference TRBV2 and TRBJ2-1, is EPEVTQTPSHQVTQMGQEVILRCVPISNHLYFYWYRQILGQKVEFLVSFYNNEISEKSEIFDDQFSVERPDGSNFTLKIRSTKLEDSAMYFCASSLQGFTYNEQFFGPGTRLTVL.